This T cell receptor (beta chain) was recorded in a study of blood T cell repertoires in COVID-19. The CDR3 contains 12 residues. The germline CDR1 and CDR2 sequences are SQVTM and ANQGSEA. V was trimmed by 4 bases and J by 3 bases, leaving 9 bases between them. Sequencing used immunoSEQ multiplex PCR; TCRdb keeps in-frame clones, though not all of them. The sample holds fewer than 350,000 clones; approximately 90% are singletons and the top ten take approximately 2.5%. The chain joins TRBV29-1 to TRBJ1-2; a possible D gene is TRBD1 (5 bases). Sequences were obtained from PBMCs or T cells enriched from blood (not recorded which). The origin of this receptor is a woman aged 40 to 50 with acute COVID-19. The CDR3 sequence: CSVVGRDYGYTF. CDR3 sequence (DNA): TGCAGCGTTGTGGGCAGGGACTATGGCTACACCTTC. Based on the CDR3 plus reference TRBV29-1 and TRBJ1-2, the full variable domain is SAVISQKPSRDICQRGTSLTIQCQVDSQVTMMFWYRQQPGQSLTLIATANQGSEATYESGFVIDKFPISRPNLTFSTLTVSNMSPEDSSIYLCSVVGRDYGYTFGSGTRLTVV.